Listed below are T cell receptor beta chains from one sample, sequenced in a study of cytomegalovirus exposure and HLA in healthy donors. Sequencing used immunoSEQ multiplex PCR; TCRdb keeps in-frame clones, though not all of them. The sample gives 180,000 or so clones, 75% to 85% of which show up once; about 1.5% is in the top ten. The sequenced sample was PBMCs. Receptors were obtained from a man between 18 and 29 years old in good health and CMV-seronegative. CDR3s include the opening cysteine and the closing phenylalanine or tryptophan. D genes are given only for firm matches. The listing skips clone size in some rows; elsewhere it reads once, few, many or a size class.

v_gene	abundance	j_gene	d_gene	CDR3nt	CDR3aa
TRBV6-6	.	TRBJ1-1	.	TGTGCCAGCAGTTACCGTCAGGGTAGCGGGAACACTGAAGCTTTCTTT	CASSYRQGSGNTEAFF
TRBV6-6	.	TRBJ1-5	TRBD1	TGTGCCAGCAGTTCAGAGACAGGGGGCTGGGAGCCCCAGCATTTT	CASSSETGGWEPQHF
TRBV6-1	.	TRBJ2-7	TRBD2	TGTGCCAGCAGTGCAGTGCGGGGGGGGGCCGAGCAGTACTTC	CASSAVRGGAEQYF
TRBV7-2	.	TRBJ2-7	TRBD2	TGTGCCAGCAGCTTAGGGGGGGGGAACGAGCAGTACTTC	CASSLGGGNEQYF
TRBV27	.	TRBJ1-1	.	TGTGCCAGCAGCCCCGCCGGGGGGACTGAAGCTTTCTTT	CASSPAGGTEAFF
TRBV7-9	.	TRBJ2-1	TRBD2	TGTGCCAGCAGCCCTTCTGGGGGGGACCGGTTCGGGAGGCAGTTCTTC	CASSPSGGDRFGRQFF
TRBV12-5	.	TRBJ2-3	.	TGTGCTAGTGGTTTGGATCTCGATACGCAGTATTTT	CASGLDLDTQYF
TRBV5-1	.	TRBJ2-1	TRBD1	TGCGCCAGCAGCTCCAGACAAGACAGGGGAGCTGAGCAGTTCTTC	CASSSRQDRGAEQFF
TRBV6-6	few	TRBJ2-3	TRBD2	TGTGCCAGCAGTAAACTCGGGGGGGGAACAGATACGCAGTATTTT	CASSKLGGGTDTQYF
TRBV7-9	few	TRBJ1-1	.	TGTGCCAGCAGCTCCGTCCCTTGGAACACTGAAGCTTTCTTT	CASSSVPWNTEAFF
TRBV2	.	TRBJ2-7	.	TGTGCCAGCAGTGACTACCTTAGCTCCTACGAGCAGTACTTC	CASSDYLSSYEQYF
TRBV18	.	TRBJ1-5	.	TGTGCCAGCTCACCACCGGGCGAGGGAGGTCAGCCCCAGCATTTT	CASSPPGEGGQPQHF
TRBV5-1	.	TRBJ1-6	.	TGCGCCAGCAGCTTGGCCGCCAGCGCGATTAATTCACCCCTCCACTTT	CASSLAASAINSPLHF
TRBV11-1	few	TRBJ2-2	.	TGTGCCAGCAGCTTAGTCGAGGCAGGGGCCGGCACCGGGGAGCTGTTTTTT	CASSLVEAGAGTGELFF
TRBV18	.	TRBJ2-3	.	TGTGCCAGCCACGGGAGCGCAGATACGCAGTATTTT	CASHGSADTQYF
TRBV4-2	.	TRBJ1-5	TRBD1	TGTGCCAGCAGCCAAGAAGCGGGACAGGGATATCAGCCCCAGCATTTT	CASSQEAGQGYQPQHF
TRBV28	.	TRBJ2-5	.	TGTGCCAGCAGTCCCCACAGGGTTTGGGAGACCCAGTACTTC	CASSPHRVWETQYF
TRBV28	.	TRBJ2-3	TRBD2	TGTGCCAGCAGCGTAGCGGGAGTTGGCACAGATACGCAGTATTTT	CASSVAGVGTDTQYF
TRBV19	.	TRBJ1-3	TRBD1	TGTGCCAGTAGTACGCAGGGGGCCGCGGGAGGAAACACCATATATTTT	CASSTQGAAGGNTIYF
TRBV9	.	TRBJ2-2	.	TGTGCCAGCAGCGGACGACAGGAGACCGGGGAGCTGTTTTTT	CASSGRQETGELFF
TRBV30	.	TRBJ1-5	.	TGTGCCTGGAGCGGAAGGGGGGGTCCGGGTCAGCCCCAGCATTTT	CAWSGRGGPGQPQHF
TRBV10-3	.	TRBJ1-1	.	TGTGCCATCAGTGATTATGGAGGGACTGAAGCTTTCTTT	CAISDYGGTEAFF
TRBV5-1	once	TRBJ2-7	.	TGCGCCAGCAGCCCCCAAGGAGGACGGGGAACCTACGAGCAGTACTTC	CASSPQGGRGTYEQYF
TRBV5-5	.	TRBJ1-6	.	TGTGCCAGCAGCCATTTGACAGTTGATAATTCACCCCTCCACTTT	CASSHLTVDNSPLHF
TRBV5-4	.	TRBJ2-7	TRBD1	TGTGCCAGCAGCTTACCGGGACAGGGGGCCGGCGAGCAGTACTTC	CASSLPGQGAGEQYF
TRBV23-1	.	TRBJ1-5	.	TGCGCCAGCAGCGGCGGGGGGGCCAGGGATCAGCCCCAGCATTTT	CASSGGGARDQPQHF
TRBV27	once	TRBJ1-1	TRBD1	TGTGCCAGCAGCCCGGGACAGCTGAACACTGAAGCTTTCTTT	CASSPGQLNTEAFF
TRBV7-9	.	TRBJ1-1	.	TGTGCCAGCAGCCTCACAGGGAGCGCGAACACTGAAGCTTTCTTT	CASSLTGSANTEAFF
TRBV28	.	TRBJ2-7	TRBD2	TGTGCCAGCAGTGGGGCTAGCGGGAGCTCCTACGAGCAGTACTTC	CASSGASGSSYEQYF
TRBV27	.	TRBJ2-7	.	TGTGCCAGCAATGGGAGTCTAGGGAACTACGAGCAGTACTTC	CASNGSLGNYEQYF
TRBV5-6	.	TRBJ2-3	TRBD2	TGTGCCAGCAGCTTGACGAGCGGGATCAATACGCAGTATTTT	CASSLTSGINTQYF
TRBV5-4	.	TRBJ1-2	TRBD1	TGTGCCAGCAGGTCAGGGGGTGGCTACACCTTC	CASRSGGGYTF
TRBV6-1	.	TRBJ1-2	.	TGTGCCAGCAGTGAACGACAGAACTATGGCTACACCTTC	CASSERQNYGYTF
TRBV28	few	TRBJ1-5	.	TGTGCCAGCAGCCCTAATCAGCCCCAGCATTTT	CASSPNQPQHF
TRBV5-1	.	TRBJ2-7	TRBD2	TGCGCCAGCAGCTTTGGCGGGAGGGACCACGAGCAGTACTTC	CASSFGGRDHEQYF
TRBV7-9	.	TRBJ1-4	.	TGTGCCAGCAGCCGCACGGCCGGGGAAAAACTGTTTTTT	CASSRTAGEKLFF
TRBV7-6	few	TRBJ1-6	.	TGTGCCAGCAGCTGTCGACAGGCCAGACCCCAGAATTCACCCCTCCACTTT	CASSCRQARPQNSPLHF
TRBV27	.	TRBJ1-2	.	TGTGCCAGCTCCGGGGGGAATGGCTACACCTTC	CASSGGNGYTF
TRBV10-3	.	TRBJ1-4	.	TGTGCCATCAGACCGGGACACACTAATGAAAAACTGTTTTTT	CAIRPGHTNEKLFF
TRBV7-9	.	TRBJ1-6	TRBD1	TGTGCCAGCAGCACCAGACAGGGTTGGGATAATTCACCCCTCCACTTT	CASSTRQGWDNSPLHF
TRBV6-5	.	TRBJ2-7	.	TGTGCCAGCAGTTACTCGAAGGAGGGGTTCGAGCAGTACTTC	CASSYSKEGFEQYF
TRBV18	.	TRBJ2-6	TRBD1	TGTGCCAGCTCACCTCGTATGACAGGGGAACTCTCTGGGGCCAACGTCCTGACTTTC	CASSPRMTGELSGANVLTF
TRBV19	few	TRBJ2-7	.	TGTGCCAGTAGTACAAACAGACGGCCCCTAATATCCGAGCAGTACTTC	CASSTNRRPLISEQYF
TRBV6-5	.	TRBJ1-5	TRBD1	TGTGCCAGCAGCCCAATACAGGGGGCCCATCAGCCCCAGCATTTT	CASSPIQGAHQPQHF
TRBV10-3	few	TRBJ1-2	TRBD1	TGTGCCATCAGCGATCGAACAAGACAGGGCCGAGCCAATGGCTACACCTTC	CAISDRTRQGRANGYTF
TRBV7-9	.	TRBJ1-2	TRBD1	TGTGCCAGCAGCTCGGGACAGCCGAACTATGGCTACACCTTC	CASSSGQPNYGYTF
TRBV2	.	TRBJ1-3	TRBD1	TGTGCCAGCAGTGAAGCCTGGACAGGGGCTGGAAACACCATATATTTT	CASSEAWTGAGNTIYF
TRBV14	once	TRBJ1-2	.	TGTGCCAGCAGCCGTAGAGATTCTAACTATGGCTACACCTTC	CASSRRDSNYGYTF
TRBV7-3	.	TRBJ1-6	.	TGTGCCAGCAGCAAGACAGCGAGCTCCTATAATTCACCCCTCCACTTT	CASSKTASSYNSPLHF
TRBV7-5	few	TRBJ2-7	.	TGTGCCAGAAGCCCACCCGGCCAGGGGGTACACGAGCAGTACTTC	CARSPPGQGVHEQYF
TRBV5-4	.	TRBJ1-1	.	TGTGCCAGCAGCTTGATCGGGTACACTGAAGCTTTCTTT	CASSLIGYTEAFF
TRBV30	.	TRBJ2-7	TRBD2	TGTGCCTTGGGGGGGATATCCCCCTACGAGCAGTACTTC	CALGGISPYEQYF
TRBV6-1	.	TRBJ2-7	TRBD1	TGTGCCAGCACTCGGGACAGGCCGAGCTCCTACGAGCAGTACTTC	CASTRDRPSSYEQYF